The 8 T cell receptor beta chains presented below share a single source sample, sequenced in a study of blood T cell repertoires in COVID-19. Clones were read by immunoSEQ multiplex PCR, and TCRdb kept only the in-frame ones, dropping some. The table has around 100,000 clones, about nine tenths seen once. Sequencing was carried out using peripheral blood. These TCRs come from a man aged 50-60 years with active COVID-19.

J is TRBJ1-3 and V is TRBV7-8, with TRBD1 identical over 7 bases. The CDR3 has 15 amino acids. J gave up 8 bases and V 0 bases, and 7 bases lay outside the gene matches. Germline V gene sequence: CDR1 SGHVS, CDR2 FQNEAQ. The CDR3 loop is CASSLARQGGDTIYF. The CDR3 DNA reads as TGTGCCAGCAGCTTAGCCCGACAGGGTGGGGACACCATATATTTT. Looking up the rest from reference TRBV7-8 and TRBJ1-3 gives the full variable domain: GAGVSQSPRYKVAKRGQDVALRCDPISGHVSLFWYQQALGQGPEFLTYFQNEAQLDKSGLPSDRFFAERPEGSVSTLKIQRTQQEDSAVYLCASSLARQGGDTIYFGEGSWLTVV.

The chain couples TRBV4-2 to TRBJ2-3, with a weak D call TRBD2 (6 bases). Trimming took off 1 base at V and 5 bases at J, with 16 bases between the two ends. The CDR3 extends over 16 amino acids. From germline, CDR1 is LGHNA and CDR2 YNFKEQ. The CDR3 loop reads CASSQGVGRVIDTQYF. Here the CDR3 DNA reads TGTGCCAGCAGCCAAGGGGTCGGGAGAGTGATAGATACGCAGTATTTT.

The rearrangement links TRBV30 to TRBJ2-7; 9 nucleotides agree with TRBD1. The CDR3 is 14 amino acids. CDR1 and CDR2 (germline): GTSNPN, SVGIG (reference sequence). The ends lost 3 bases at V and 0 bases at J; junction bases unmatched: 3. CDR3 in amino acids: CAWRGQGSSYEQYV. The CDR3 nucleotides read TGTGCCTGGAGGGGACAGGGAAGCTCCTACGAGCAGTACGTC.

This chain connects TRBV24-1 to TRBJ2-4; 9 nucleotides align to TRBD1. CDR1 and CDR2 from the germline V gene are KGHDR and SFDVKD. The CDR3 is made up of 12 amino acids. After removal of 2 bases from V and 11 bases from J, the junction contained 0 bases not matched to a gene. The CDR3: CATSDYRGLQYF. The CDR3 DNA reads as TGTGCCACCAGTGATTACAGGGGGCTTCAGTACTTC.

CDR3 residues: CASSEWAQGKMTGYTF. In DNA, the CDR3 is TGTGCCAGCAGTGAATGGGCACAGGGGAAAATGACTGGCTACACCTTC. This chain connects TRBV25-1 to TRBJ1-2; 7 bases align to TRBD1. The trim removed 1 base at V and 7 bases at J, leaving 12 bases unmatched. The CDR3 covers 16 residues. Per germline, CDR1 MGHDK and CDR2 SYGVNS.

This chain joins TRBV5-4 and TRBJ2-1; 12 nucleotides agree with TRBD2. The trim removed 4 bases at V and 0 bases at J, leaving 8 bases unmatched. CDR1 and CDR2 (germline): SGHNT, YYREEE (reference sequence). The CDR3 loop spans 18 amino acids. The CDR3 nucleotides read TGTGCCAGCAGCCGAATGACTAGCGGGAGAAGCTCCTACAATGAGCAGTTCTTC. The encoded protein is CASSRMTSGRSSYNEQFF.

The chain is built from TRBV21-1 and TRBJ2-7; TRBD1, the D gene given by the table, was not confirmed from the DNA. TRBV21-1 has pseudogene status. The CDR3 is 13 residues long. CDR3 in DNA: TGTGCCAGCAGCCGCCACAAACCTTACGAGCAGTACGTC. This gives the protein CASSRHKPYEQYV.

There are a few counts of this clone. The V and J genes are TRBV29-1 and TRBJ2-3, with 8 positions matching TRBD2. Germline-derived CDR1 and CDR2 are SQVTM and ANQGSEA. There are 14 residues in the CDR3. With V trimmed by 8 bases and J by 0 bases, 7 bases remained unmatched. In DNA, the CDR3 is TGCAGCTACCGGGGGGGACTAAGCACAGATACGCAGTATTTT. Amino acids: CSYRGGLSTDTQYF.